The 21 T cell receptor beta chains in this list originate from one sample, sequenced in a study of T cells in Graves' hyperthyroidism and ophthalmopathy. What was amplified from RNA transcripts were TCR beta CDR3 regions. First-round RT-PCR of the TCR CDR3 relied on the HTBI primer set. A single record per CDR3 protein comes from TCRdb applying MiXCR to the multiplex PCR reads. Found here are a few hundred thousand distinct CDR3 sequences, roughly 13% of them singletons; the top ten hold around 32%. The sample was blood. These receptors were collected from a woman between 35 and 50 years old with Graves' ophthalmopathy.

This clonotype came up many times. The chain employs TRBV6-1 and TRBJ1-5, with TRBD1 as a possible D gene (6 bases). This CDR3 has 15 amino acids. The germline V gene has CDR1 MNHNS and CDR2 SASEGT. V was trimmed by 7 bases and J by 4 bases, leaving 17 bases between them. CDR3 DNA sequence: TGTGCCAGCACGCAGACGGGGGCGCAGAATCAGCCCCAGCATTTT. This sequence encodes CASTQTGAQNQPQHF.

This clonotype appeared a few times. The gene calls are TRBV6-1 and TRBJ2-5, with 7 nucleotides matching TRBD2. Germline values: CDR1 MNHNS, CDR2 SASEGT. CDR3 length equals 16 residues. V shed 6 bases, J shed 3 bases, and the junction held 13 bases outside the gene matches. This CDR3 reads CASRVRGGTGEETQYF. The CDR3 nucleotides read TGTGCCAGCAGGGTTAGGGGAGGGACGGGAGAAGAGACCCAGTACTTC.

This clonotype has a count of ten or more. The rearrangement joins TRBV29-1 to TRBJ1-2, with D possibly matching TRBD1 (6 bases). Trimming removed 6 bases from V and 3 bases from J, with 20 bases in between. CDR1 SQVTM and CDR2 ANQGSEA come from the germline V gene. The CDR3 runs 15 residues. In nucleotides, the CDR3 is TGCAGCGTCCGGAAGGTATCGGGGGCTGACTATGGCTACACCTTC. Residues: CSVRKVSGADYGYTF.

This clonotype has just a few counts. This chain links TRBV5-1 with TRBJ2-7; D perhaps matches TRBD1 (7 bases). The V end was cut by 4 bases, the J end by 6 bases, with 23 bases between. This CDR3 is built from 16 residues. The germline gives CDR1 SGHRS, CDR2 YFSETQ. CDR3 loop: CASSPGDTNRGGEQYF. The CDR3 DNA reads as TGCGCCAGCAGCCCCGGCGATACGAACAGGGGAGGCGAGCAGTACTTC.

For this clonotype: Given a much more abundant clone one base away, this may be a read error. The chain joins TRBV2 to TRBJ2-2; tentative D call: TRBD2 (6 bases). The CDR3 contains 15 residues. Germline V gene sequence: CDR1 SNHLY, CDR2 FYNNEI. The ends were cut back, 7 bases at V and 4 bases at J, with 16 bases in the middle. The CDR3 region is CASTQEGRGTGELFF. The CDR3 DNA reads TGTGCCAGCACGCAGGAGGGGCGGGGCACCGGGGAGCTGTTTTTT.

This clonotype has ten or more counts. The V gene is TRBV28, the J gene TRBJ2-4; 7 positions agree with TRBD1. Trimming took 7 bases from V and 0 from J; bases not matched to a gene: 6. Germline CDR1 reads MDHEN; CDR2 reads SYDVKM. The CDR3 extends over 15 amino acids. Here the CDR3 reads CASTTTGLAKNIQYF. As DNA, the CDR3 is TGTGCCAGCACAACGACAGGGCTAGCCAAAAACATTCAGTACTTC.

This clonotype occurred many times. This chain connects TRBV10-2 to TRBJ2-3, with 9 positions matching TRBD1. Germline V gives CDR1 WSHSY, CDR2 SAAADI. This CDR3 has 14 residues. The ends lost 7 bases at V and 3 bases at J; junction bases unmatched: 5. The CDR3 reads CASNRDRVTDTQYF. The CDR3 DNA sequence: TGCGCCAGCAACAGGGACAGGGTGACAGATACGCAGTATTTT.

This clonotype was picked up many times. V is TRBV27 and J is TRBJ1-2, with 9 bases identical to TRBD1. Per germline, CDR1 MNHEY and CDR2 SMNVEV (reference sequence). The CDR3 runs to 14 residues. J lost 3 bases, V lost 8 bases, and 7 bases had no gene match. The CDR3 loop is CASQGTGNDYGYTF. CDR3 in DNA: TGTGCCAGCCAGGGGACAGGGAATGACTATGGCTACACCTTC.

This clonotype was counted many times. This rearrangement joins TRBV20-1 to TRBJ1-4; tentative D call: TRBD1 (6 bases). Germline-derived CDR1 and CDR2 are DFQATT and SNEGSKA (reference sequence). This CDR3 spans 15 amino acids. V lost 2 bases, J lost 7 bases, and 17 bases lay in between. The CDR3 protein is CSARSGTPRSEKLFF. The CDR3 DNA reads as TGCAGTGCTAGATCAGGGACACCGAGGAGTGAAAAACTGTTTTTT.

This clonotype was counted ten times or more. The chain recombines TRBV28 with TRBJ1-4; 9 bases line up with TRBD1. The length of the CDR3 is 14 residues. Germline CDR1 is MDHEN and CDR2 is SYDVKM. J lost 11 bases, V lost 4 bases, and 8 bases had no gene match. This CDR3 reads CASSSPGQGRKLFF. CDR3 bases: TGTGCCAGCAGTTCGCCGGGACAGGGACGTAAACTGTTTTTT.

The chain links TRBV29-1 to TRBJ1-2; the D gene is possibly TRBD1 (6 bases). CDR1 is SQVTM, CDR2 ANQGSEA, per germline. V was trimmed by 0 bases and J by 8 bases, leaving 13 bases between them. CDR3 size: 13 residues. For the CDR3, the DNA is TGCAGCGTTGAAGATGGGGACACTCGGGGCTACACCTTC. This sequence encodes CSVEDGDTRGYTF.

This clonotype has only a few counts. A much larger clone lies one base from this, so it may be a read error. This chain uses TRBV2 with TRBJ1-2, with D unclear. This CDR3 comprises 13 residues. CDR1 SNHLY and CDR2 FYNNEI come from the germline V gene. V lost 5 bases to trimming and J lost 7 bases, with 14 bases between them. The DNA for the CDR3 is TGTGCCAGCAGTCTCCTGGTCGGCTGTGGCTACACCTTC. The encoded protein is CASSLLVGCGYTF.

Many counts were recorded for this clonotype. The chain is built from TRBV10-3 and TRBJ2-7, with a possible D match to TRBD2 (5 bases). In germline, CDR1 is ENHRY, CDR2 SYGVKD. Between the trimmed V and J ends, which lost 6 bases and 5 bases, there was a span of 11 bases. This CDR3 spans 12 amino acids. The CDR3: CAIREGADEQYF. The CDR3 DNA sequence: TGTGCCATCAGAGAGGGCGCGGACGAGCAGTACTTC.

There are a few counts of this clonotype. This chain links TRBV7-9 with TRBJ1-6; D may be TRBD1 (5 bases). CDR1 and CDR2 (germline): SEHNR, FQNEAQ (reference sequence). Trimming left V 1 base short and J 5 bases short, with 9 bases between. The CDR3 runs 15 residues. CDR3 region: CASSLEGTDNSPLHF. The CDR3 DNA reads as TGTGCCAGCAGCTTAGAGGGGACTGATAATTCACCCCTCCACTTT.

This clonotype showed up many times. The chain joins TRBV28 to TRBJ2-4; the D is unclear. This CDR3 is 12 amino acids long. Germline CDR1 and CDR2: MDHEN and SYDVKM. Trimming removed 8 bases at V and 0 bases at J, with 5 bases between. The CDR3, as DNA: TGTGCCAGCTCTAAAGCCAAAAACATTCAGTACTTC. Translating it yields CASSKAKNIQYF.

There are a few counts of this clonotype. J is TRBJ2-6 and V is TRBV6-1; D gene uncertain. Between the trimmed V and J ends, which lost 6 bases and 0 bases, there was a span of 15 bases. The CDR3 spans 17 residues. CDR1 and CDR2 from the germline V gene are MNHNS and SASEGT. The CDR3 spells CASSAAESFSGANVLTF. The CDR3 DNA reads TGTGCCAGCAGCGCCGCCGAGTCCTTCTCTGGGGCCAACGTCCTGACTTTC.

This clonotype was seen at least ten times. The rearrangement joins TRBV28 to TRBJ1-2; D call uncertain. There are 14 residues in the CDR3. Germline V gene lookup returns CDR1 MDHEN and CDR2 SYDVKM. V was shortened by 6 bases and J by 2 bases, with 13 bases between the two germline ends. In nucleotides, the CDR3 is TGTGCCAGCAGCTTCTCGACGGGGAACTATGGCTACACCTTC. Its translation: CASSFSTGNYGYTF.

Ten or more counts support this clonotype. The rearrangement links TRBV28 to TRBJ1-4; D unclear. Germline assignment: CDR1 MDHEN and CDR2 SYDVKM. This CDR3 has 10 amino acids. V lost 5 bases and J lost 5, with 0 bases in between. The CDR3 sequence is CASSNEKLFF. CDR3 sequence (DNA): TGTGCCAGCAGTAATGAAAAACTGTTTTTT. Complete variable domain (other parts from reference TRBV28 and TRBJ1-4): DVKVTQSSRYLVKRTGEKVFLECVQDMDHENMFWYRQDPGLGLRLIYFSYDVKMKEKGDIPEGYSVSREKKERFSLILESASTNQTSMYLCASSNEKLFFGSGTQLSVL.

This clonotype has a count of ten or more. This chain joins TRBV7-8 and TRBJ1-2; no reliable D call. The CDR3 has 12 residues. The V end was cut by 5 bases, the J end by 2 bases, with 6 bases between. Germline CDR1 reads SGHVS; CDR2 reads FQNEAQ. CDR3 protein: CASSPTNYGYTF. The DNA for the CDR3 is TGTGCCAGCAGCCCCACCAACTATGGCTACACCTTC.

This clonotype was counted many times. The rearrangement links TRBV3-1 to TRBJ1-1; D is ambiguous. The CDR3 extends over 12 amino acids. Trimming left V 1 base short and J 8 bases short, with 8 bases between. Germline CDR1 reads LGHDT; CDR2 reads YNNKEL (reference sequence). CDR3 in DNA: TGTGCCAGCAGCCAAGTATCTAAGGAAGCTTTCTTT. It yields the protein CASSQVSKEAFF.

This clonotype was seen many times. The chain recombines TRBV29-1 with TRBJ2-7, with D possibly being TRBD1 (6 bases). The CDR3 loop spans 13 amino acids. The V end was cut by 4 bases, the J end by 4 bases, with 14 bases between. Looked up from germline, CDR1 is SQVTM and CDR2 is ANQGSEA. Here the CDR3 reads CSVGRGKEYEQYF. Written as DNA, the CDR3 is TGCAGCGTTGGCAGGGGAAAAGAGTACGAGCAGTACTTC.